Detailed here is one T cell receptor beta chain. This entry is derived from a study of blood T cell repertoires in COVID-19. The CDR3 is made up of 12 amino acids. Germline V lookup: CDR1 MNHEY, CDR2 SVGAGI. After removal of 7 bases from V and 6 bases from J, the junction contained 4 bases not matched to a gene. As processed by the authors: Estimated nucleated cell counts came from reference gene primer amplification. Measured with immunoSEQ multiplex PCR; TCRdb has only the in-frame clones, and not every one. V and J calls and clone size are those listed in that table; D and trimming were worked out from the DNA. The table has 60,000 to 85,000 clones, just over 85% seen once.

The clonotype comes from a woman over 75 with active or convalescent COVID-19. The specimen was peripheral blood. V and J are TRBV6-5 and TRBJ2-7, with 9 bases that match TRBD2. For the CDR3, the DNA is TGTGCCAGCAAAGCGGGGGGCTCCGAGCAGTACTTC. Its protein product is CASKAGGSEQYF.